Following are 5 T cell receptor beta chains from one sample sequenced in a study of cytomegalovirus exposure and HLA in healthy donors. 60 Vbeta and 13 Jbeta primers were used in PCR. Repertoires were generated with immunoSEQ multiplex PCR, while TCRdb's copy carries only in-frame clones and drops some. Among around 100,000 clones listed, around 10% were seen once. Material: PBMCs. These receptor sequences come from a middle-aged man in good health and CMV-seropositive.

This clone was observed a single time. An end of the junction differs from the germline gene, which may be a read error. This chain links TRBV11-2 with TRBJ1-6; D is unresolved. The CDR3 has 12 amino acids. Germline lookup yields CDR1 SGHAT and CDR2 FQNNGV. Written as DNA, the CDR3 is TGTGCCAGCAGTTTAGGGAGATCACCCCTCCACTTT. Encoded protein: CASSLGRSPLHF.

The gene calls are TRBV15 and TRBJ1-5, with TRBD1 identical over 7 bases. J was trimmed by 2 bases and V by 1 base; bases with no gene match: 2. This CDR3 is 15 amino acids long. Germline loops: CDR1 LNHNV, CDR2 YYDKDF (reference sequence). The CDR3 sequence: CATSRGTGGNQPQHF. The CDR3 DNA sequence: TGTGCCACCAGCAGAGGAACAGGGGGCAATCAGCCCCAGCATTTT.

This clone was counted between two and nine times. This chain uses TRBV7-2 with TRBJ2-7; 9 nucleotides match TRBD1. This CDR3 has 14 residues. With V trimmed by 3 bases and J by 2 bases, 2 bases remained unmatched. From germline, CDR1 is SGHTA and CDR2 FQGNSA. The CDR3 reads CASSFGTGTYEQYF. CDR3 coding DNA: TGTGCCAGCAGCTTCGGGACAGGGACCTACGAGCAGTACTTC.

This clone came up a few times. The rearrangement links TRBV13 to TRBJ2-4; possible D gene TRBD1, 7 bases. Germline V gives CDR1 PRHDT, CDR2 FYEKMQ (reference sequence). CDR3 size: 15 residues. V gave up 5 bases and J gave up 8 bases, with 19 bases separating them. The DNA for the CDR3 is TGTGCCAGCAGCCAGGGGGGTGTGGGAGACGACATTCAGTACTTC. Translated, it gives CASSQGGVGDDIQYF.

This clone was observed a handful of times. The chain recombines TRBV7-8 with TRBJ2-7; TRBD2 matches at 7 bases. The junction had 9 bases not matched to a gene; V was cut back by 1 base and J by 3 bases. There are 16 residues in the CDR3. Germline V gene lookup returns CDR1 SGHVS and CDR2 FQNEAQ. The CDR3 is CASSLGRGSGIYEQYF. In nucleotides, the CDR3 is TGTGCCAGCAGCTTAGGGCGTGGGAGCGGGATCTACGAGCAGTACTTC.